This entry lists 21 T cell receptor beta chains sequenced from one sample in a study of response to subunit inactivated influenza vaccine. TCRdb called the RT-PCR reads again in MiXCR, with one record for every CDR3 protein. Seen here are 200,000 to 250,000 distinct CDR3 sequences, more than 9% observed once, and the top ten hold approximately 7.8%. The specimen was non-naive T cells sorted from PBMCs, collected roughly 2 weeks before vaccination. The receptors derive from a man between 45 and 60 years old who received an inactivated influenza vaccine.

In its sample, this clonotype was seen many times. This chain links TRBV12-3 or TRBV12-4 with TRBJ1-5; 7 nucleotides align to TRBD1. The CDR3 has 14 amino acids. Trimming took 5 bases from V and 8 from J; bases not matched to a gene: 9. The CDR3 nucleotides are TGTGCCAGCAGTCTCCGGGACAGACTGGAGCCCCAGCATTTT. Amino acid sequence: CASSLRDRLEPQHF.

J is TRBJ1-1 and V is TRBV18, with a weak D call TRBD1 (5 bases). The germline gives CDR1 KGHSH, CDR2 LQKENI. Trimming took 4 bases from V and 0 from J, leaving 18 bases between them. The CDR3 covers 17 residues. This CDR3 is CASSQTGGFGMNTEAFF. CDR3 nucleotides: TGTGCCAGCTCACAAACCGGGGGGTTCGGGATGAACACTGAAGCTTTCTTT.

This clonotype was seen only a few times. This rearrangement joins TRBV3-1 to TRBJ2-1; 8 bases match TRBD1. Losses at the gene ends were 4 bases for V and 7 bases for J; bases not matched to a gene: 9. CDR3 length: 15 amino acids. The germline V gene has CDR1 LGHDT and CDR2 YNNKEL (reference sequence). The CDR3 region is CASSRPRTGSNEQFF. As DNA, the CDR3 is TGTGCCAGCAGCCGACCTCGGACAGGGAGTAATGAGCAGTTCTTC.

The chain has TRBV7-9 and TRBJ1-2; the D is unclear. This CDR3 is built from 14 residues. From germline, CDR1 is SEHNR and CDR2 FQNEAQ (reference sequence). V shed 4 bases and J shed 4 bases, with 13 bases lying between them. The CDR3 region is CASSYPEKGYGYTF. CDR3 nucleotides: TGTGCCAGCAGCTATCCGGAGAAGGGCTATGGCTACACCTTC.

The sample holds many counts of this clonotype. Mismatch with germline at one junction end may stem from a read error. The chain carries TRBV6-2 or TRBV6-3 and TRBJ1-5; 9 bases match TRBD1. CDR1 MNHEY and CDR2 SVGEGT come from the germline V gene. This CDR3 spans 14 amino acids. In nucleotides, the CDR3 is TGCGCCAGCAGCCCGGGACAGGGCTATCAGCCCCAGCATTTT. Its protein is CASSPGQGYQPQHF.

At least ten counts were recorded for this clonotype. This rearrangement joins TRBV20-1 to TRBJ1-4; possible D gene TRBD1, 5 bases. Trimming cost V 3 bases and J 8 bases, with 16 bases left between them. Germline assignment: CDR1 DFQATT and CDR2 SNEGSKA (reference sequence). This CDR3 contains 14 residues. CDR3 sequence (DNA): TGCAGTGCTAGTATCCAGACAGCGGGAGAAAAACTGTTTTTT. It translates to CSASIQTAGEKLFF.

The V gene is TRBV29-1, the J gene TRBJ2-7; weak D call: TRBD2 (6 bases). Germline V gene sequence: CDR1 SQVTM, CDR2 ANQGSEA. V lost 8 bases and J lost 2, with 13 bases in between. This CDR3 has 12 residues. The CDR3 protein is CSPPGLPYEQYF. CDR3 bases: TGCAGCCCTCCGGGACTCCCCTACGAGCAGTACTTC.

This clonotype was counted at least ten times. The chain joins TRBV7-2 to TRBJ2-1; TRBD1 aligns across 8 bases. CDR1 and CDR2 from the germline V gene are SGHTA and FQGNSA. The ends lost 5 bases at V and 5 bases at J; junction bases unmatched: 5. The CDR3 is 14 residues long. CDR3 loop: CASSIGQGNNEQFF. CDR3 DNA sequence: TGTGCCAGCAGCATAGGACAGGGCAACAATGAGCAGTTCTTC.

The rearrangement uses TRBV20-1 and TRBJ2-3; 9 bases align to TRBD2. V dropped 6 bases and J dropped 4; count of bases not matched to a gene: 8. Germline-derived CDR1 and CDR2 are DFQATT and SNEGSKA (reference sequence). This CDR3 contains 14 residues. The CDR3 is CSAPAVAGADTQYF. DNA of the CDR3: TGCAGTGCCCCGGCCGTAGCGGGAGCAGATACGCAGTATTTT.

The gene calls are TRBV6-2 or TRBV6-3 and TRBJ2-2; 7 bases fit TRBD1. In germline, CDR1 is MNHEY, CDR2 SVGEGT. The CDR3 loop spans 16 amino acids. V lost 7 bases and J lost 0; bases outside the gene matches: 8. CDR3 in DNA: TGTGCCAGCACCTTGTCCGGGACAGCGAACACCGGGGAGCTGTTTTTT. Translating gives CASTLSGTANTGELFF.

This clonotype was detected ten times or more. The rearrangement uses TRBV27 and TRBJ2-6, with D unresolved. The CDR3 runs to 17 residues. V was cut by 6 bases and J by 0 bases, with 15 bases left in between. In germline, CDR1 is MNHEY, CDR2 SMNVEV (reference sequence). The CDR3 loop is CASSLDPHSSGANVLTF. The CDR3 DNA sequence: TGTGCCAGCAGCCTAGACCCACATAGCTCTGGGGCCAACGTCCTGACTTTC.

This chain uses TRBV6-8 with TRBJ1-1; D call uncertain. Germline CDR1 MNHGY, CDR2 SAAAGT. This CDR3 is 12 amino acids long. The ends were cut back, 1 base at V and 5 bases at J, with 5 bases in the middle. CDR3 nucleotides: TGTGCCAGCAGTTACTACCGGACTGAAGCTTTCTTT. Protein product: CASSYYRTEAFF.

This clonotype was recorded many times. The chain links TRBV20-1 to TRBJ2-3, with D possibly TRBD2 on 7 matching bases. This CDR3 spans 15 amino acids. Trimming took 5 bases from V and 3 from J, leaving 18 bases between them. Germline loops: CDR1 DFQATT, CDR2 SNEGSKA (reference sequence). The CDR3 coding sequence is TGCAGTGCTCAGGGGTGGCGGGGGACAACAGATACGCAGTATTTT. Translated, it gives CSAQGWRGTTDTQYF.

This clonotype qualifies as medium-sized. The chain combines TRBV29-1 with TRBJ2-1; D is ambiguous. V lost 6 bases to trimming and J lost 7 bases, with 13 bases between them. The CDR3 is 12 amino acids. Germline CDR1 and CDR2: SQVTM and ANQGSEA. CDR3 protein: CSVGWIGNEQFF. The CDR3 DNA is TGCAGCGTCGGATGGATAGGGAATGAGCAGTTCTTC.

This clonotype was seen a few times. This chain connects TRBV5-1 to TRBJ1-1, with TRBD1 matching over 7 bases. CDR3 size: 15 residues. Germline V CDR1 and CDR2: SGHRS, YFSETQ. The V segment lost 3 bases and the J segment 0 bases; nucleotides outside the gene matches: 5. This chain's CDR3 is CASSSGDRLNTEAFF. The CDR3 DNA is TGCGCCAGCAGCTCGGGGGACAGACTGAACACTGAAGCTTTCTTT.

The table lists this clonotype with a few counts. This sequence joins TRBV30 and TRBJ2-3; D not resolved. The CDR3 is 12 residues long. The germline V gene encodes CDR1 GTSNPN and CDR2 SVGIG (reference sequence). Between the trimmed V and J ends, which lost 0 bases and 5 bases, there was a span of 6 bases. The CDR3 protein is CAWSVQQDTQYF. The DNA of the CDR3 is TGTGCCTGGAGTGTACAGCAAGATACGCAGTATTTT. Full variable domain (remainder filled in from reference TRBV30 and TRBJ2-3): SQTIHQWPATLVQPVGSPLSLECTVEGTSNPNLYWYRQAAGRGLQLLFYSVGIGQISSEVPQNLSASRPQDRQFILSSKKLLLSDSGFYLCAWSVQQDTQYFGPGTRLTVL.

The sample holds a few counts of this clonotype. This rearrangement joins TRBV10-3 to TRBJ2-7; D not resolved. V was pared by 3 bases and J by 0 bases, with 12 bases between. The germline gives CDR1 ENHRY, CDR2 SYGVKD. This CDR3 comprises 15 residues. The CDR3 nucleotides read TGTGCCATCAGTGAAGGCGGCTTGAGCTCCTACGAGCAGTACTTC. Protein sequence: CAISEGGLSSYEQYF.

The table lists this clonotype with many counts. The V gene is TRBV29-1, the J gene TRBJ2-4; 8 positions match TRBD2. V lost 1 base and J lost 9; bases outside the gene matches: 5. The CDR3 covers 13 residues. Germline V gives CDR1 SQVTM, CDR2 ANQGSEA. CDR3 amino acids: CSVEVTGGGIQYF. The DNA for the CDR3 is TGCAGCGTTGAAGTGACGGGAGGGGGCATTCAGTACTTC. Together with reference TRBV29-1 and TRBJ2-4, the CDR3 gives the full variable domain: SAVISQKPSRDICQRGTSLTIQCQVDSQVTMMFWYRQQPGQSLTLIATANQGSEATYESGFVIDKFPISRPNLTFSTLTVSNMSPEDSSIYLCSVEVTGGGIQYFGAGTRLSVL.

This chain joins TRBV4-1 and TRBJ2-7, with no clear D. Trimming pared 0 bases from V and 6 bases from J, leaving 9 bases between. CDR1 MGHRA and CDR2 YSYEKL come from the germline V gene. CDR3 length equals 13 residues. The CDR3 nucleotides are TGCGCCAGCAGCCAAGAGGGTCCGGGCGAGCAGTACTTC. This gives the protein CASSQEGPGEQYF.

This clonotype has more than one count but fewer than ten. V gene TRBV20-1 combines with J gene TRBJ2-2; 9 nucleotides agree with TRBD1. The V gene's germline CDR1 is DFQATT and CDR2 SNEGSKA (reference sequence). V trimming: 3 bases; J trimming: 2 bases; junction bases outside the gene matches: 10. The CDR3 loop spans 17 amino acids. Written as DNA, the CDR3 is TGCAGTGCTAGCGGACAGGGGTCCATCTTAAACACCGGGGAGCTGTTTTTT. This translates into CSASGQGSILNTGELFF.

The chain employs TRBV11-2 and TRBJ2-2; D is undetermined. CDR1 and CDR2 (germline): SGHAT, FQNNGV. The CDR3 is 13 residues long. V dropped 1 base and J dropped 6 bases, with 6 bases sitting between them. The CDR3 spells CASSLGSAGELFF. The CDR3 coding sequence is TGTGCCAGCAGCTTAGGAAGTGCCGGGGAGCTGTTTTTT.